This is a list of T cell receptor beta chains from one sample in a study of T cells in localized non-small cell lung cancer. Clones were read by immunoSEQ multiplex PCR, and TCRdb kept only the in-frame ones, dropping some. The sample yields about 2,800 clones, roughly a quarter seen once. This sample comprised lung tumor tissue, obtained before any cancer treatment. The receptors were gathered from a female donor older than 55 with stage I lung adenocarcinoma. Both conserved end residues are part of each CDR3. D genes are given only for firm matches. Rows may omit the clone size; those that give it use once, few, many or a size class.

cdr3_nt: TGTGCCAGCAGTTCAACGGGAGCCAAAAACATTCAGTACTTC
cdr3_aa: CASSSTGAKNIQYF
clone_size: few
j_call: TRBJ2-4
d_call: NA
v_call: TRBV28

cdr3_nt: TGTGCCAGCAGTCCCCGAGGTGCCAGGTGGTGGGAGCAGTACTTC
cdr3_aa: CASSPRGARWWEQYF
clone_size: NA
j_call: TRBJ2-7
d_call: NA
v_call: TRBV9

cdr3_nt: TGTGCCAGTAGTTCGGCGGCCATCAATCAGCCCCAGCATTTT
cdr3_aa: CASSSAAINQPQHF
clone_size: NA
j_call: TRBJ1-5
d_call: NA
v_call: TRBV19

cdr3_nt: TGCAGCGTCCACCTAGTAAGGAGCGGGAACCAAGAGACCCAGTACTTC
cdr3_aa: CSVHLVRSGNQETQYF
clone_size: NA
j_call: TRBJ2-5
d_call: TRBD2
v_call: TRBV29-1

cdr3_nt: TGTGCCACCAGCAGAGATGGGGACAGTGTTCAGCCCCAGCATTTT
cdr3_aa: CATSRDGDSVQPQHF
clone_size: NA
j_call: TRBJ1-5
d_call: TRBD1
v_call: TRBV15

cdr3_nt: TGTGCCAGTAGTTCGCTAGCTCCGGGCGGCCCAGATACGCAGTATTTT
cdr3_aa: CASSSLAPGGPDTQYF
clone_size: NA
j_call: TRBJ2-3
d_call: NA
v_call: TRBV19

cdr3_nt: TGTGCCAGCAGCCTTAGACAGGGAACAGGAACCGGGGAGCTGTTTTTT
cdr3_aa: CASSLRQGTGTGELFF
clone_size: few
j_call: TRBJ2-2
d_call: TRBD1
v_call: TRBV9

cdr3_nt: TGTGCCAGCAGTTACAGTTCCCGTAACTATGGCTACACCTTC
cdr3_aa: CASSYSSRNYGYTF
clone_size: NA
j_call: TRBJ1-2
d_call: NA
v_call: TRBV6-8

cdr3_nt: TGTGCCTGGAGTGTCGGATACGGGAAGGCAGGCGAGCAGTACTTC
cdr3_aa: CAWSVGYGKAGEQYF
clone_size: few
j_call: TRBJ2-7
d_call: NA
v_call: TRBV30

cdr3_nt: TGTGCCAGCAACCTTATCCGGGGCAGGGGTTCCTACAATGAGCAGTTCTTC
cdr3_aa: CASNLIRGRGSYNEQFF
clone_size: medium-sized
j_call: TRBJ2-1
d_call: NA
v_call: TRBV11-3

cdr3_nt: TGTGCCAGCAGTTTAGGCCCCCTCCTGGGGGAGTACTTC
cdr3_aa: CASSLGPLLGEYF
clone_size: medium-sized
j_call: TRBJ2-7
d_call: NA
v_call: TRBV28

cdr3_nt: TGTGCCAGCAGAGAGCGGGAGAAAGGGTCCTACGAGCAGTACTTC
cdr3_aa: CASREREKGSYEQYF
clone_size: medium-sized
j_call: TRBJ2-7
d_call: TRBD2
v_call: TRBV6-8

cdr3_nt: TGTGCCATCAGAGGGACAGCCGAAAGCGCCGGGGAGCTGTTTTTT
cdr3_aa: CAIRGTAESAGELFF
clone_size: few
j_call: TRBJ2-2
d_call: TRBD1
v_call: TRBV6-8

cdr3_nt: TGTGCCAGCAGCTCTGGGGCAAGAAGGAGGGAAAGCGGGGAGCTGTTTTTT
cdr3_aa: CASSSGARRRESGELFF
clone_size: few
j_call: TRBJ2-2
d_call: NA
v_call: TRBV11-3

cdr3_nt: TGTGCCAGCAGCCTTCTTAGTGGACCTAGCGGGGTAAACACCGGGGAGCTGTTTTTT
cdr3_aa: CASSLLSGPSGVNTGELFF
clone_size: NA
j_call: TRBJ2-2
d_call: TRBD2
v_call: TRBV11-3

cdr3_nt: TGTGCCAGCAGCCGAACAGCGGGAGAGACAGATACGCAGTATTTT
cdr3_aa: CASSRTAGETDTQYF
clone_size: many
j_call: TRBJ2-3
d_call: TRBD2
v_call: TRBV9

cdr3_nt: TGTGCCACCGGCCCCTGGGGGGAGACCCAGTACTTC
cdr3_aa: CATGPWGETQYF
clone_size: few
j_call: TRBJ2-5
d_call: NA
v_call: TRBV19

cdr3_nt: TGCGCCAGCAGTGAATTGGACACCGGGGAGCTGTTTTTT
cdr3_aa: CASSELDTGELFF
clone_size: NA
j_call: TRBJ2-2
d_call: NA
v_call: TRBV10-2

cdr3_nt: TGTGCCAGCAGTTACTCGGGTTTCAACGAGCAGTACTTC
cdr3_aa: CASSYSGFNEQYF
clone_size: NA
j_call: TRBJ2-7
d_call: NA
v_call: TRBV6-8

cdr3_nt: TGCGCCAGCAGCCACGCGGTTTTTGGGGAGCAGTACTTC
cdr3_aa: CASSHAVFGEQYF
clone_size: few
j_call: TRBJ2-7
d_call: NA
v_call: TRBV23-1

cdr3_nt: TGTGCCTGGGAGGGACAGGGAGGCTCTGGAAACACCATATATTTT
cdr3_aa: CAWEGQGGSGNTIYF
clone_size: few
j_call: TRBJ1-3
d_call: TRBD1
v_call: TRBV30

cdr3_nt: TGTGCCAGCAGCCAAGGAGGCCAGGGAAGGACTAGCGGGAGTCTGCGACACTACGAGCAGTACTTC
cdr3_aa: CASSQGGQGRTSGSLRHYEQYF
clone_size: NA
j_call: TRBJ2-7
d_call: TRBD2
v_call: TRBV14

cdr3_nt: TGTGCCAGCAGTTACGGGGGGACCGGGGAGCTGTTTTTT
cdr3_aa: CASSYGGTGELFF
clone_size: medium-sized
j_call: TRBJ2-2
d_call: NA
v_call: TRBV6-8

cdr3_nt: TGTGCCACCAGCAGAGATAACGGACCCGTGGAGACCCAGTACTTC
cdr3_aa: CATSRDNGPVETQYF
clone_size: NA
j_call: TRBJ2-5
d_call: NA
v_call: TRBV15

cdr3_nt: TGTGCCAGCTCACCAGAGAGGAATCAGCCCCAGCATTTT
cdr3_aa: CASSPERNQPQHF
clone_size: NA
j_call: TRBJ1-5
d_call: NA
v_call: TRBV18

cdr3_nt: TGTGCCTGGAGTGTACGATCCTGGGGCGGCGAGCAGTACTTC
cdr3_aa: CAWSVRSWGGEQYF
clone_size: NA
j_call: TRBJ2-7
d_call: NA
v_call: TRBV30

cdr3_nt: TGTGCCAGTACCGTCTCCTCCAGGGGATATGGCTACACCTTC
cdr3_aa: CASTVSSRGYGYTF
clone_size: NA
j_call: TRBJ1-2
d_call: NA
v_call: TRBV19

cdr3_nt: TGCGCCAGCGCCCAGGATTATCAAGAGACCCAGTACTTC
cdr3_aa: CASAQDYQETQYF
clone_size: NA
j_call: TRBJ2-5
d_call: NA
v_call: TRBV4-1

cdr3_nt: TGCGCCAGCAGTGAGTCGAGGGTAGGGACCGGGGAGCTGTTTTTT
cdr3_aa: CASSESRVGTGELFF
clone_size: NA
j_call: TRBJ2-2
d_call: NA
v_call: TRBV10-2

cdr3_nt: TGTGCCAGCAGCGCAGGACTAGGCTACGAGCAGTACTTC
cdr3_aa: CASSAGLGYEQYF
clone_size: few
j_call: TRBJ2-7
d_call: TRBD2
v_call: TRBV9

cdr3_nt: TGTGCCAGCAGGGGGACTAGCGGGAGTTCAACAGATACGCAGTATTTT
cdr3_aa: CASRGTSGSSTDTQYF
clone_size: NA
j_call: TRBJ2-3
d_call: NA
v_call: TRBV7-5

cdr3_nt: TGTGCCAGCAGCTCCTCCCTGGGGGCTGGAAACACCATATATTTT
cdr3_aa: CASSSSLGAGNTIYF
clone_size: few
j_call: TRBJ1-3
d_call: NA
v_call: TRBV11-3

cdr3_nt: TGTGCCAGCGGCCCCGCGGACCCCCGCAGGGATACGCAGTATTTT
cdr3_aa: CASGPADPRRDTQYF
clone_size: few
j_call: TRBJ2-3
d_call: NA
v_call: TRBV28

cdr3_nt: TGTGCCAGCTCTCGGGAATCTGGAAACACCATATATTTT
cdr3_aa: CASSRESGNTIYF
clone_size: NA
j_call: TRBJ1-3
d_call: NA
v_call: TRBV18

cdr3_nt: TGTGCCAGTAGTATAAGCAGTTATAGCAATCAGCCCCAGCATTTT
cdr3_aa: CASSISSYSNQPQHF
clone_size: NA
j_call: TRBJ1-5
d_call: NA
v_call: TRBV19

cdr3_nt: TGTGCCAGCGGACAGGGGCAAGAGACCCAGTACTTC
cdr3_aa: CASGQGQETQYF
clone_size: few
j_call: TRBJ2-5
d_call: TRBD1
v_call: TRBV19

cdr3_nt: TGTGCCAGCAGCTTTGTTAGCGGGGGGGCTGAGCAGTTCTTC
cdr3_aa: CASSFVSGGAEQFF
clone_size: NA
j_call: TRBJ2-1
d_call: TRBD2
v_call: TRBV11-3

cdr3_nt: TGTGCCAGCAGCTTGGGGACTAGCGGGGGGGCAGAGACCCAGTACTTC
cdr3_aa: CASSLGTSGGAETQYF
clone_size: few
j_call: TRBJ2-5
d_call: TRBD2
v_call: TRBV11-3

cdr3_nt: TGCGCCAGCAGCCAAGCCCCCGGGACTAGCGGATACAATGAGCAGTTCTTC
cdr3_aa: CASSQAPGTSGYNEQFF
clone_size: few
j_call: TRBJ2-1
d_call: TRBD2
v_call: TRBV4-1

cdr3_nt: TGTGCCAGCAGTGAACGCAGGACCGAGGATACGCAGTATTTT
cdr3_aa: CASSERRTEDTQYF
clone_size: few
j_call: TRBJ2-3
d_call: NA
v_call: TRBV9

cdr3_nt: TGTGCCAGCAGCGGGCGTATAGCTAACTATGGCTACACCTTC
cdr3_aa: CASSGRIANYGYTF
clone_size: NA
j_call: TRBJ1-2
d_call: NA
v_call: TRBV11-3

cdr3_nt: TGTGCCAGCAGCGTAGCTCCACTAGGTAGTGAAAAACTGTTTTTT
cdr3_aa: CASSVAPLGSEKLFF
clone_size: few
j_call: TRBJ1-4
d_call: NA
v_call: TRBV9

cdr3_nt: TGTGCCATCAGTGGCGGGGTTGGTACGCAGTATTTT
cdr3_aa: CAISGGVGTQYF
clone_size: few
j_call: TRBJ2-3
d_call: NA
v_call: TRBV6-8

cdr3_nt: TGTGCCAGCGACAGGGTTAGGACTGAAGCTTTCTTT
cdr3_aa: CASDRVRTEAFF
clone_size: few
j_call: TRBJ1-1
d_call: TRBD1
v_call: TRBV6-8